This is a list of T cell receptor beta chains from one sample in a study of T cell changes during pregnancy in multiple sclerosis. Only in-frame clones appear in the TCRdb table, and some are missing; sequencing was by immunoSEQ multiplex PCR. The profile shows approximately 60,000 clones, 94% of them singletons. The starting material was CD8+ T cells from peripheral blood mononuclear cells, obtained in the third trimester of pregnancy. The receptors derive from a female donor with multiple sclerosis, enrolled in a pregnancy study. Each CDR3 is given with its conserved first and last residue. Part of the rows lack a size; the others show once, few, many or a class for expanded clones.

NA	TRBJ2-7	TRBV5-1	CASSLAGDSYEQYF
NA	TRBJ2-7	TRBV7-9	CASSLSGTSDEQYF
once	TRBJ2-1	TRBV4-3	CASSQFRAVNNEQFF
NA	TRBJ2-1	TRBV27	CASIPAGLADNEQFF
NA	TRBJ1-1	TRBV9	CASSVGSGASTEAFF
NA	TRBJ2-7	TRBV4-1	CASSQVGTGSSYEQYF
NA	TRBJ2-1	TRBV29-1	CSGRGGTSGPRGNEQFF
NA	TRBJ2-5	TRBV30	CVGTMGETQYF
NA	TRBJ2-2	TRBV6-1	CASMRVPGELFF
NA	TRBJ2-3	TRBV4-1	CASTGKTSGRGDTQYF
NA	TRBJ2-5	TRBV13	CASSFAEGLETQYF
NA	TRBJ2-1	TRBV4-1	CASSHFPSGDGGEQFF
NA	TRBJ1-1	TRBV5-1	CASSLGQGIPEAFF
NA	TRBJ2-2	TRBV29-1	CSAPTGTGELFF
NA	TRBJ2-1	TRBV5-1	CASSFSGDEQFF
NA	TRBJ2-3	TRBV27	CASSPTSGSRDTQYF
NA	TRBJ2-7	TRBV5-1	CASSLGQGALREQYF
NA	TRBJ1-1	TRBV28	CASSFGREGNTEAFF
NA	TRBJ2-1	TRBV28	CASSFQRINEQFF
NA	TRBJ1-1	TRBV19	CASSMAGSNTEAFF
NA	TRBJ1-2	TRBV9	CASSVGTGGDTKGYTF
NA	TRBJ2-5	TRBV11-2	CASSLDPGTQYF
once	TRBJ1-1	TRBV4-1	CASSQDLTGVEAFF
NA	TRBJ2-1	TRBV5-4	CASSLGLAGTYNEQFF
NA	TRBJ2-6	TRBV27	CASSLFPYRDSGANVLTF
once	TRBJ2-3	TRBV4-3	CASSQVWGLTDTQYF
NA	TRBJ2-7	TRBV27	CASSLIGTSREQYF
NA	TRBJ2-1	TRBV5-1	CASSLALAGGNEQFF
NA	TRBJ2-7	TRBV9	CASSVSGGEQYF
NA	TRBJ2-7	TRBV14	CASSPAETGVFEQYF
NA	TRBJ2-1	TRBV7-4	CASSLTERGNEQFF
once	TRBJ2-7	TRBV11-2	CASSLQGLVGSYEQYF
few	TRBJ1-1	TRBV7-9	CASSLVGDGGWGTEAFF
NA	TRBJ1-1	TRBV30	CAWGTGGTEAFF
NA	TRBJ1-1	TRBV9	CASSQGGRTEAFF
once	TRBJ2-7	TRBV2	CASSESLGTISYEQYF
NA	TRBJ1-1	TRBV5-4	CASSLDAEGISTEAFF
NA	TRBJ1-5	TRBV27	CASSTQGNQPQHF
NA	TRBJ2-2	TRBV28	CASSSGLQVSDTGELFF
NA	TRBJ2-3	TRBV11-2	CASMPSGDGADTQYF
NA	TRBJ1-5	TRBV4-1	CASSPYGERDQPQHF
NA	TRBJ2-2	TRBV5-6	CASSQGLAGVTGELFF
NA	TRBJ1-1	TRBV27	CASSETDLLNTEAFF
NA	TRBJ2-2	TRBV6-5	CASSYSTSGTGELFF
NA	TRBJ1-4	TRBV4-1	CASSQGDRGPGNEKLFF
NA	TRBJ2-7	TRBV29-1	CSVKTSGRIYEQYF
NA	TRBJ2-7	TRBV5-1	CASSPSGHSYEQYF
NA	TRBJ2-7	TRBV29-1	CSVEEGLGQDYEQYF
NA	TRBJ2-7	TRBV9	CASSVDGRMGEQYF
NA	TRBJ1-5	TRBV29-1	CSVVIGGYGNQPQHF
NA	TRBJ2-3	TRBV5-1	CASSPPGLAGTDTDTQYF
NA	TRBJ2-7	TRBV12-5	CASGFNLLGGGGPDEQYF
NA	TRBJ1-6	TRBV5-1	CASSYRDRVGSPLHF
NA	TRBJ2-7	TRBV28	CASSYPYLEQYF
NA	TRBJ1-5	TRBV10-2	CASRGQGDNQPQHF
NA	TRBJ1-3	TRBV5-4	CASSLMGQYSGNTIYF
NA	TRBJ2-3	TRBV28	CASSPLTASSTDTQYF
NA	TRBJ1-5	TRBV27	CASSPSTGISNQPQHF